This T cell receptor beta chain was found in a study of blood T cell repertoires in COVID-19. Study overall: Sample material is recorded as cDNA or gDNA derived from T cells, B-cell-depleted T cells, or PBMCs.

As handled by the study authors: How many nucleated cells were present was estimated from reference gene primer amplification. Assay used: immunoSEQ multiplex PCR; TCRdb lists only in-frame clones, some missing. V, J and clone size reflect that table, while D and trimming were determined from the DNA. This sample has around 89,000 clones; approximately 88% occur once, and the top ten carry around 0.44%. Trimming took 0 bases from V and 4 from J, leaving 9 bases between them. The CDR3 length is 14 residues. The V gene's germline CDR1 is SGHDN and CDR2 FVKESK. The source is a man aged 55-75 years with acute or convalescent COVID-19. This chain links TRBV14 with TRBJ2-5, with D unresolved. Sequences were obtained from peripheral blood. CDR3 amino acids: CASSQDWQVETQYF. The CDR3 nucleotides read TGTGCCAGCAGCCAAGATTGGCAGGTAGAGACCCAGTACTTC.